These T cell receptor beta chains were read from a single sample in a study of OX40 agonist ivuxolimab in advanced cancers. The method was immunoSEQ multiplex PCR; TCRdb's version includes in-frame clones alone and lacks a portion of them. This repertoire shows about 68,000 clones, about 85% found once; its top ten account for 0.68%. Sequenced here: CD4+ or CD8+ T cells sorted from blood, sampled in a trial of the OX40 agonist ivuxolimab. The receptors stem from an adult with an advanced solid tumor such as melanoma, head and neck, liver or kidney cancer. The CDR3 runs from the conserved cysteine through the conserved F or W. D genes are given only for firm matches. For some rows the clone size is stated as once, few or many, or as a class when expanded; others skip it.

>TRBV29-1|TRBJ2-2|NA|TRBD1
CSVATRTGGTGELFF
TGCAGCGTTGCGACCCGGACAGGGGGCACCGGGGAGCTGTTTTTT
>TRBV6-1|TRBJ2-3|NA|NA
CASSEQSEGQYF
TGTGCCAGCAGTGAACAGAGTGAGGGGCAGTATTTT
>TRBV7-9|TRBJ1-2|few|NA
CASSLGPPYGYTF
TGTGCCAGCAGCTTAGGACCCCCCTATGGCTACACCTTC
>TRBV19|TRBJ1-1|NA|NA
CASKRGVNTEAFF
TGTGCCAGCAAGAGGGGGGTGAACACTGAAGCTTTCTTT
>TRBV7-2|TRBJ1-4|NA|NA
CASSLSRANNEKLFF
TGTGCCAGCAGCTTAAGTCGGGCCAATAATGAAAAACTGTTTTTT
>TRBV7-2|TRBJ2-7|NA|TRBD1
CASSLVGTGSYEQYF
TGTGCCAGCAGCTTAGTAGGGACAGGATCCTACGAGCAGTACTTC
>TRBV9|TRBJ1-2|once|NA
CASSPSSIANYGYTF
TGTGCCAGCAGCCCGTCCAGCATAGCTAACTATGGCTACACCTTC
>TRBV10-3|TRBJ1-5|few|NA
CASQAWGGNQPQHF
TGTGCCTCCCAGGCCTGGGGAGGCAATCAGCCCCAGCATTTT
>TRBV4-3|TRBJ1-1|NA|TRBD1
CASSQVTQGAWDTEAFF
TGCGCCAGCAGCCAAGTTACACAGGGGGCTTGGGACACTGAAGCTTTCTTT
>TRBV7-9|TRBJ1-1|NA|NA
CASSLVGNTEAFF
TGTGCCAGCAGCTTAGTCGGGAACACTGAAGCTTTCTTT
>TRBV7-2|TRBJ2-7|NA|TRBD1
CASSSVPGQDYEQYF
TGTGCCAGCAGCTCAGTCCCGGGACAGGACTACGAGCAGTACTTC
>TRBV27|TRBJ2-5|NA|TRBD1
CASSTLVDRKETQYF
TGTGCCAGCAGTACGTTGGTGGACAGGAAAGAGACCCAGTACTTC